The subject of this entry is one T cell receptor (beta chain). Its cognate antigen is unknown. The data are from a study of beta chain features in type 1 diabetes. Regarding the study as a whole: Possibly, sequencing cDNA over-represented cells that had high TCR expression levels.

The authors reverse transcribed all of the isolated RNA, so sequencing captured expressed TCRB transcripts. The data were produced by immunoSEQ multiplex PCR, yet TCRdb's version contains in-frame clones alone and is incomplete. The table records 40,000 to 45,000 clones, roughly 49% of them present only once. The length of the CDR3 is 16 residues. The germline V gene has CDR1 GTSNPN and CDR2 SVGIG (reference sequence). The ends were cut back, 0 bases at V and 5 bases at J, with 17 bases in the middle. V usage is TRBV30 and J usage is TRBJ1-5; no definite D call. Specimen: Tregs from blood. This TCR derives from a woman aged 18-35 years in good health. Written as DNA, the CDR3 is TGTGCCTGGAGTGTAGGATCCTATCGGGGTTATCAGCCCCAGCATTTT. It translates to CAWSVGSYRGYQPQHF.